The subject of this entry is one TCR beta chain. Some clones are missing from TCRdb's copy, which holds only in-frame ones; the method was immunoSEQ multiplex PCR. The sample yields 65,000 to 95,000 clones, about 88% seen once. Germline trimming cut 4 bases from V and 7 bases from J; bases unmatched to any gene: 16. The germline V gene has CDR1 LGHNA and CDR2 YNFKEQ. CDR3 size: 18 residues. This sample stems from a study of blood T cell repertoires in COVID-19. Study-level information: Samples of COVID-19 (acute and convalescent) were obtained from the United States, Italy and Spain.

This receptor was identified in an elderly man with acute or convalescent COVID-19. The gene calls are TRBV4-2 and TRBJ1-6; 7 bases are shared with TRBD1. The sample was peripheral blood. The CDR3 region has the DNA TGTGCCAGCAGCCCTCGAATTCGACAGGGTAATTTAAATTCACCCCTCCACTTT. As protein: CASSPRIRQGNLNSPLHF.